One and the same sample provided the 10 T cell receptor beta chains below, sequenced in a study of T cell changes during pregnancy in multiple sclerosis. Here immunoSEQ multiplex PCR was the method, and the copy in TCRdb shows in-frame clones only, minus some. The profile shows over 45,000 clones, 75% to 90% of them singletons. The sequencing here drew on CD4+ T cells from peripheral blood mononuclear cells, taken in the third trimester of pregnancy. All receptors derive from a female donor with multiple sclerosis, enrolled in a pregnancy study.

The chain combines TRBV5-6 with TRBJ1-3, with D possibly TRBD1 on 5 matching bases. The V gene's germline CDR1 is SGHDT and CDR2 YYEEEE. This CDR3 is built from 15 residues. The ends were cut back, 2 bases at V and 0 bases at J, with 9 bases in the middle. CDR3 sequence (DNA): TGTGCCAGCAGCTTCCAGGGTAACTCTGGAAACACCATATATTTT. This encodes CASSFQGNSGNTIYF.

V usage is TRBV30 and J usage is TRBJ1-1, with TRBD1 identical over 9 bases. The CDR3 runs to 12 residues. V gave up 4 bases and J gave up 4 bases; unmatched junction bases: 1. In germline, CDR1 is GTSNPN, CDR2 SVGIG (reference sequence). CDR3 DNA: TGTGCCTGGACGGGACAGGGCACTGAAGCTTTCTTT. Translating gives CAWTGQGTEAFF. Full variable domain (missing parts from reference TRBV30 and TRBJ1-1): SQTIHQWPATLVQPVGSPLSLECTVEGTSNPNLYWYRQAAGRGLQLLFYSVGIGQISSEVPQNLSASRPQDRQFILSSKKLLLSDSGFYLCAWTGQGTEAFFGQGTRLTVV.

The chain recombines TRBV2 with TRBJ1-4; TRBD1 agrees at 8 bases. V lost 6 bases to trimming and J lost 7 bases; unmatched junction nucleotides: 10. The CDR3 sequence is 15 residues long. Germline CDR1 and CDR2: SNHLY and FYNNEI. Here the CDR3 DNA reads TGTGCCAGCAGCGGGTTCACAGGGGGAGCTGAAAAACTGTTTTTT. Protein sequence: CASSGFTGGAEKLFF.

The DNA of the CDR3 is TGTGCCAGTAGTGGGGGGCGGACAGGGAAGAACTATGGCTACACCTTC. This translates into CASSGGRTGKNYGYTF. This chain joins TRBV19 and TRBJ1-2; 8 nucleotides line up with TRBD1. V lost 5 bases to trimming and J lost 2 bases; unmatched junction nucleotides: 10. The germline gives CDR1 LNHDA, CDR2 SQIVND (reference sequence). There are 16 residues in the CDR3.

The rearrangement links TRBV7-2 to TRBJ1-5; D uncertain. Trimming removed 6 bases from V and 6 bases from J, with 12 bases in between. CDR1 and CDR2 from the germline V gene are SGHTA and FQGNSA. This CDR3 is 13 amino acids long. CDR3 sequence reads: CASSSSEVQPQHF. The CDR3 region has the DNA TGTGCCAGCAGTTCCAGCGAAGTTCAGCCCCAGCATTTT.

The V call is TRBV4-1, the J call TRBJ2-5; 9 bases fit TRBD2. This CDR3 is 15 amino acids long. Germline loops: CDR1 MGHRA, CDR2 YSYEKL. V trimming: 1 base; J trimming: 5 bases; junction bases outside the gene matches: 5. The CDR3 DNA reads TGCGCCAGCAGCCAAGGGTTAGCGGGAGACGAGACCCAGTACTTC. Translating it yields CASSQGLAGDETQYF.

This clone was counted between two and nine times. The chain combines TRBV30 with TRBJ2-3; 11 bases are a match to TRBD2. The CDR3 is 15 residues long. CDR1 is GTSNPN, CDR2 SVGIG, per germline (reference sequence). The V gene end was trimmed by 5 bases and the J gene end by 11 bases; junction bases not matched to a gene: 15. The CDR3 is CAWDRIAGGREEQYF. CDR3 nucleotides: TGTGCCTGGGACCGGATAGCGGGAGGGCGCGAGGAGCAGTATTTT.

The CDR3 loop reads CASSSEQGNEKLFF. The CDR3 region has the DNA TGCGCCAGCAGCTCCGAACAGGGAAACGAAAAACTGTTTTTT. The chain carries TRBV5-1 and TRBJ1-4; D might be TRBD1 (6 bases). The V end was cut by 3 bases, the J end by 8 bases, with 14 bases between. Germline CDR1 and CDR2: SGHRS and YFSETQ. The CDR3 consists of 14 residues.

The chain recombines TRBV4-3 with TRBJ1-2; 8 positions match TRBD1. V dropped 1 base and J dropped 11; count of bases not matched to a gene: 12. Germline V gene lookup returns CDR1 LGHNA and CDR2 YSLEER. CDR3 length equals 15 residues. The CDR3 loop reads CASSQATTGARSYTF. CDR3 in DNA: TGCGCCAGCAGCCAAGCAACGACAGGGGCCCGCTCGTACACCTTC.

The rearrangement uses TRBV6-5 and TRBJ1-4, with a tentative D call TRBD1 (6 bases). The V and J ends lost 6 bases and 4 bases respectively, with 15 bases between them. In germline, CDR1 is MNHEY, CDR2 SVGAGI. CDR3 length: 15 residues. CDR3 sequence (DNA): TGTGCCAGCAGCGAAACCGGACAGAGTAATGAAAAACTGTTTTTT. This codes for CASSETGQSNEKLFF.